A selection of T cell receptor beta chains follows, all from one sample in a study of T cell changes during pregnancy in multiple sclerosis. Assay used: immunoSEQ multiplex PCR; TCRdb lists only in-frame clones, some missing. The data hold about 60,000 clones, with around 90% observed a single time. The specimen was peripheral blood, collected in the second trimester of pregnancy. These receptors all come from a female donor with multiple sclerosis, enrolled in a pregnancy study. CDR3s include the opening cysteine and the closing phenylalanine or tryptophan. The D gene is left open where the match is weak. A row's size may be missing; if present it is once, few, many or a size class.

>NA|TRBV7-3|15|TRBJ2-3|NA
TGTGCCAGCAGCCCGTCGCTAGTCTTATCAGATACGCAGTATTTT
CASSPSLVLSDTQYF
>NA|TRBV7-7|14|TRBJ1-1|NA
TGTGCTAGCAGCCGAGGAGGGTCCAACACTGAAGCTTTCTTT
CASSRGGSNTEAFF
>NA|TRBV9|11|TRBJ2-5|NA
TGTGCCAGCAGCGTCCCTGAGACCCAGTACTTC
CASSVPETQYF
>NA|TRBV11-3|15|TRBJ2-3|TRBD2
TGTGCCAGCAGCATTGGCGGGAGAGACACAGATACGCAGTATTTT
CASSIGGRDTDTQYF
>once|TRBV5-4|16|TRBJ2-7|TRBD2
TGTGCCAGCAGCTTGGGGGCTAGCGGGTTGACCTACGAGCAGTACTTC
CASSLGASGLTYEQYF
>NA|TRBV6-5|15|TRBJ1-2|NA
TGTGCCAGCAGTTACTCGGCTGGGGCTTACTATGGCTACACCTTC
CASSYSAGAYYGYTF
>once|TRBV15|15|TRBJ1-4|TRBD1
TGTGCCACCAGCATAACCGGGACAGGGAATGAAAAACTGTTTTTT
CATSITGTGNEKLFF
>NA|TRBV4-1|19|TRBJ2-1|NA
TGCGCCAGCAGCCACCAAATCCTAGAGCTCGGAGGCCCCTACAATGAGCAGTTCTTC
CASSHQILELGGPYNEQFF
>NA|TRBV5-4|13|TRBJ1-2|NA
TGTGCCAGCAGCTTGGACAGTCTTTATGGCTACACCTTC
CASSLDSLYGYTF
>few|TRBV7-2|14|TRBJ2-7|TRBD1
TGTGCCAGCAGCCTGTCGACAGGGAACTACGAGCAGTACTTC
CASSLSTGNYEQYF
>NA|TRBV28|11|TRBJ1-1|NA
TGTGCCAGCAGTTTATCCGGGGAAGCTTTCTTT
CASSLSGEAFF
>NA|TRBV19|13|TRBJ2-4|TRBD1
TGTGCCAGTAGTATGGGACAGGGAAACATTCAGTACTTC
CASSMGQGNIQYF
>NA|TRBV29-1|14|TRBJ2-3|TRBD2
TGCAGCGCATCTAGGCGGGGGGGCCCCGATACGCAGTATTTT
CSASRRGGPDTQYF
>NA|TRBV5-6|16|TRBJ1-1|NA
TGTGCCAGCAGCTTGGGGCAGGGTAGTGGTGTCACTGAAGCTTTCTTT
CASSLGQGSGVTEAFF